The 31 T cell receptor beta chains listed next were all sequenced from one sample in a study of graft-versus-host responses after intestinal transplantation. Sequenced by immunoSEQ multiplex PCR; TCRdb stores in-frame clones only, minus some. This sample has about 98,000 clones, with roughly 87% found just once. No antigen is known for these receptors. Sequenced material: unstimulated CD8+ T cells sorted from spleen or lymph node cells, taken before intestinal transplant. Receptors originate from a human donor who received an intestinal transplant.

This chain connects TRBV6-5 to TRBJ2-1; 7 bases are shared with TRBD1. The CDR3 runs 15 residues. J was trimmed by 3 bases and V by 0 bases; bases with no gene match: 2. Germline values: CDR1 MNHEY, CDR2 SVGAGI. The CDR3 DNA follows: TGTGCCAGCAGTTACTCATGGGACAGCTACAATGAGCAGTTCTTC. Its protein product is CASSYSWDSYNEQFF.

The V call is TRBV27, the J call TRBJ2-1; D gene uncertain. The CDR3 sequence is 14 residues long. Trimming shortened V by 3 bases and J by 5 bases, and 11 bases separated the two germline ends. Germline CDR1 MNHEY, CDR2 SMNVEV (reference sequence). CDR3: CASSFGGAHNEQFF. CDR3 DNA sequence: TGTGCCAGCAGTTTTGGCGGAGCCCACAATGAGCAGTTCTTC.

The CDR3 here is CASSYPGLAKNIQYF. The CDR3 bases are TGTGCCAGCAGTTACCCGGGACTAGCCAAAAACATTCAGTACTTC. The chain combines TRBV6-5 with TRBJ2-4; D is possibly TRBD2 (6 bases). The CDR3 consists of 15 residues. V lost 2 bases, J lost 0 bases, and 8 bases lay in between. Germline-derived CDR1 and CDR2 are MNHEY and SVGAGI.

The chain combines TRBV5-6 with TRBJ1-5; D is possibly TRBD1 (6 bases). The V gene lost 0 bases and the J gene lost 6 bases, with 13 bases spanning the gap. Germline-derived CDR1 and CDR2 are SGHDT and YYEEEE. The CDR3 is made up of 15 amino acids. CDR3 sequence (DNA): TGTGCCAGCAGCTTGGCCAGGGGTAGAGGTCAGCCCCAGCATTTT. Protein: CASSLARGRGQPQHF.

This clone came up once. This sequence joins TRBV7-9 and TRBJ1-1; TRBD1 aligns across 7 bases. The ends lost 6 bases at V and 8 bases at J; junction bases unmatched: 6. Germline loops: CDR1 SEHNR, CDR2 FQNEAQ (reference sequence). The CDR3 has 12 amino acids. CDR3 in amino acids: CASRPGTVEAFF. CDR3 nucleotide sequence: TGTGCCAGCAGGCCTGGGACAGTAGAAGCTTTCTTT.

This clone was found once. The V and J genes are TRBV6-5 and TRBJ2-7; TRBD1 might be the D (6 bases). V lost 6 bases and J 3 bases, leaving 18 bases between the germline ends. Germline assignment: CDR1 MNHEY and CDR2 SVGAGI. The CDR3 consists of 15 residues. CDR3 nucleotides: TGTGCCAGCAGCGCTAGTGGGATAGGGGGCTACGAGCAGTACTTC. It is translated as CASSASGIGGYEQYF.

The V and J genes are TRBV7-6 and TRBJ1-6, with unresolved D. This CDR3 is built from 17 residues. V dropped 1 base and J dropped 0 bases, with 10 bases sitting between them. The germline CDR1 and CDR2 sequences are SGHVS and FNYEAQ. CDR3 region: CASSLEVRSSYNSPLHF. The CDR3 DNA reads as TGTGCCAGCAGCTTAGAAGTACGCAGCTCCTATAATTCACCCCTCCACTTT.

The gene calls are TRBV19 and TRBJ1-4; 10 nucleotides agree with TRBD1. Germline V CDR1 and CDR2: LNHDA, SQIVND (reference sequence). V trimming: 5 bases; J trimming: 3 bases; junction bases outside the gene matches: 6. CDR3 length equals 16 residues. The DNA for the CDR3 is TGTGCCAGTAGTCCAGGGACAGGGGCCTCTAATGAAAAACTGTTTTTT. As protein: CASSPGTGASNEKLFF.

The V call is TRBV7-3, the J call TRBJ2-7; the D gene is possibly TRBD2 (6 bases). Germline CDR1 and CDR2: SGHTA and FQGTGA. The CDR3 has 14 residues. Between the trimmed V and J ends, which lost 5 bases and 1 base, there was a span of 12 bases. CDR3 sequence (DNA): TGTGCCAGCAGCGGGGGACTGCAATCCTACGAGCAGTACTTC. This translates into CASSGGLQSYEQYF.

The rearrangement links TRBV5-4 to TRBJ2-1; D not resolved. The CDR3 loop spans 13 amino acids. CDR1 is SGHNT, CDR2 YYREEE, per germline (reference sequence). Trimming shortened V by 0 bases and J by 3 bases, and 4 bases separated the two germline ends. The CDR3 region has the DNA TGTGCCAGCAGCTTGGCCGACTACAATGAGCAGTTCTTC. It is translated as CASSLADYNEQFF.

The CDR3 DNA is TGTGCCAGCAGCCCGCTGACCACACAGGGACAAGAGACCCAGTACTTC. This translates into CASSPLTTQGQETQYF. J is TRBJ2-5 and V is TRBV7-9, with D maybe TRBD1 (6 bases). V was trimmed by 5 bases and J by 2 bases, leaving 18 bases between them. The CDR3 spans 16 residues. Germline CDR1 is SEHNR and CDR2 is FQNEAQ (reference sequence).

The V gene is TRBV19, the J gene TRBJ2-2, with a possible D match to TRBD2 (6 bases). V was clipped by 3 bases and J by 7 bases, with 12 bases between them. Germline CDR1 is LNHDA and CDR2 is SQIVND (reference sequence). This CDR3 has 14 residues. The CDR3 sequence: CASSIQGGVGELFF. CDR3 in DNA: TGTGCCAGTAGTATCCAGGGAGGCGTCGGGGAGCTGTTTTTT.

The CDR3 region is CASSSYRGPTGELFF. CDR3 in DNA: TGTGCCAGCAGCTCCTACAGGGGGCCCACCGGGGAGCTGTTTTTT. This chain links TRBV9 with TRBJ2-2; 9 bases align to TRBD1. The CDR3 covers 15 residues. The V and J ends lost 4 bases and 4 bases, in that order; junction bases with no gene match: 5. Per germline, CDR1 SGDLS and CDR2 YYNGEE.

The chain links TRBV5-5 to TRBJ1-2; D gene uncertain. Trimming removed 5 bases from V and 7 bases from J, with 21 bases in between. The CDR3 covers 15 residues. Germline assignment: CDR1 SGHKS and CDR2 YYEKEE (reference sequence). In DNA form, the CDR3 reads TGTGCCAGCAGTTACTGGGCCGGGAAAAAGAGTGGCTACACCTTC. Amino acids: CASSYWAGKKSGYTF. The full variable domain, with the rest looked up from reference TRBV5-5 and TRBJ1-2, is DAGVTQSPTHLIKTRGQQVTLRCSPISGHKSVSWYQQVLGQGPQFIFQYYEKEERGRGNFPDRFSARQFPNYSSELNVNALLLGDSALYLCASSYWAGKKSGYTFGSGTRLTVV.

The V call is TRBV28, the J call TRBJ2-3; D remains unclear. The length of the CDR3 is 14 residues. Trimming removed 3 bases at V and 2 bases at J, with 9 bases between. Germline assignment: CDR1 MDHEN and CDR2 SYDVKM. CDR3 nucleotides: TGTGCCAGCAGTTTCTCCGGGCCCACAGATACGCAGTATTTT. Protein product: CASSFSGPTDTQYF.

The J gene is TRBJ2-4, the V gene TRBV15; TRBD1 matches 10 bases. V dropped 3 bases and J dropped 0; count of bases not matched to a gene: 8. Germline loops: CDR1 LNHNV, CDR2 YYDKDF (reference sequence). The CDR3 runs to 18 residues. The CDR3 region has the DNA TGTGCCACCAGCAGTGCATGGACAGGGGGTTTAGCCAAAAACATTCAGTACTTC. Protein: CATSSAWTGGLAKNIQYF.

This clone was seen more than once but under ten times. This sequence joins TRBV4-1 and TRBJ2-7, with D unresolved. Germline V gives CDR1 MGHRA, CDR2 YSYEKL. V lost 5 bases and J lost 0, with 17 bases in between. This CDR3 spans 16 amino acids. The CDR3 reads CASSGPVGASSYEQYF. In nucleotides, the CDR3 is TGCGCCAGCAGCGGTCCCGTCGGAGCGTCCTCCTACGAGCAGTACTTC.

The chain uses TRBV2 and TRBJ2-3; the D gene is possibly TRBD2 (6 bases). V shed 6 bases and J shed 2 bases, with 12 bases lying between them. This CDR3 is built from 14 residues. Germline CDR1 and CDR2: SNHLY and FYNNEI. The chain's CDR3 is CASRIGTYTDTQYF. In DNA form, the CDR3 reads TGTGCCAGCAGGATCGGGACTTACACAGATACGCAGTATTTT.

V usage is TRBV5-4 and J usage is TRBJ2-3; D ambiguous. Germline CDR1 reads SGHNT; CDR2 reads YYREEE (reference sequence). The CDR3 extends over 15 amino acids. Deletions cut 0 bases from V and 0 bases from J, with 8 bases between. CDR3 coding DNA: TGTGCCAGCAGCTTGGGCGCTTCTAGCACAGATACGCAGTATTTT. It yields the protein CASSLGASSTDTQYF.

The chain recombines TRBV4-1 with TRBJ2-1; 9 bases match TRBD2. Germline loops: CDR1 MGHRA, CDR2 YSYEKL. The CDR3 is made up of 18 amino acids. The ends lost 3 bases at V and 2 bases at J; junction bases unmatched: 11. The CDR3 protein is CASSQWATSGQTYNEQFF. In DNA form, the CDR3 reads TGCGCCAGCAGCCAGTGGGCTACTAGCGGGCAAACCTACAATGAGCAGTTCTTC.

The V and J genes are TRBV10-3 and TRBJ2-5; 8 bases fit TRBD1. The DNA end is more similar to TRBJ2-7, so the J call may be wrong. The CDR3 extends over 13 amino acids. Germline values: CDR1 ENHRY, CDR2 SYGVKD. This CDR3 reads CAISETGGDEQYF. The CDR3 coding sequence is TGTGCCATCAGTGAAACAGGGGGAGACGAGCAGTACTTC.

This clone was picked up a small number of times. This chain connects TRBV15 to TRBJ2-7, with D unclear. Trimming removed 5 bases at V and 0 bases at J, with 11 bases between. Germline CDR1 and CDR2: LNHNV and YYDKDF (reference sequence). CDR3 length: 14 residues. The chain's CDR3 is CATSPGPFSYEQYF. The CDR3 DNA reads as TGTGCCACCAGCCCGGGCCCTTTCTCCTACGAGCAGTACTTC. The full variable domain, in which reference TRBV15 and TRBJ2-7 provide the parts outside the CDR3, is DAMVIQNPRYQVTQFGKPVTLSCSQTLNHNVMYWYQQKSSQAPKLLFHYYDKDFNNEADTPDNFQSRRPNTSFCFLDIRSPGLGDTAMYLCATSPGPFSYEQYFGPGTRLTVT.

The rearrangement links TRBV7-9 to TRBJ2-3, with 9 bases identical to TRBD2. Germline lookup yields CDR1 SEHNR and CDR2 FQNEAQ (reference sequence). V lost 5 bases, J lost 1 base, and 4 bases stayed unmatched. The CDR3 covers 15 residues. The CDR3 here is CASSIGLARTDTQYF. CDR3 in DNA: TGTGCCAGCAGCATAGGACTAGCGCGCACAGATACGCAGTATTTT.

This rearrangement joins TRBV5-6 to TRBJ2-2; 12 bases line up with TRBD2. The CDR3 runs to 19 residues. The germline V gene encodes CDR1 SGHDT and CDR2 YYEEEE. V gave up 0 bases and J gave up 4 bases; unmatched junction bases: 10. For the CDR3, the DNA is TGTGCCAGCAGCTTGGACTTATTCTGGACTAGCGGGACCACCGGGGAGCTGTTTTTT. Translated: CASSLDLFWTSGTTGELFF. The complete variable domain, with remaining parts taken from reference TRBV5-6 and TRBJ2-2, reads DAGVTQSPTHLIKTRGQQVTLRCSPKSGHDTVSWYQQALGQGPQFIFQYYEEEERQRGNFPDRFSGHQFPNYSSELNVNALLLGDSALYLCASSLDLFWTSGTTGELFFGEGSRLTVL.

V usage is TRBV7-9 and J usage is TRBJ2-3; D gene ambiguous. Deletions cut 1 base from V and 3 bases from J, with 8 bases between. This CDR3 has 14 residues. CDR1 is SEHNR and CDR2 is FQNEAQ in the germline V gene (reference sequence). The CDR3 loop reads CASSLEGLTDTQYF. CDR3 DNA sequence: TGTGCCAGCAGCTTAGAAGGTCTAACAGATACGCAGTATTTT.

This sequence joins TRBV7-9 and TRBJ2-1, with TRBD1 matching 7 bases. The V and J ends lost 5 bases and 8 bases, in that order; junction bases with no gene match: 6. From germline, CDR1 is SEHNR and CDR2 FQNEAQ (reference sequence). The CDR3 has 13 amino acids. The CDR3 is CASSPLTGDEQFF. CDR3 bases: TGTGCCAGCAGCCCCCTCACAGGGGATGAGCAGTTCTTC.

DNA of the CDR3: TGCGCCAGCAGCCAAGATCGGAGGACAGACCACCTTTACGAGCAGTACTTC. Its translation: CASSQDRRTDHLYEQYF. This rearrangement joins TRBV4-1 to TRBJ2-7; D possibly corresponds to TRBD1 (6 bases). The V end was cut by 0 bases, the J end by 4 bases, with 19 bases between. The CDR3 contains 17 residues. The germline gives CDR1 MGHRA, CDR2 YSYEKL.

The CDR3 spells CASSLGQGQETQYF. CDR3 bases: TGTGCCAGCAGCCTTGGACAGGGACAAGAGACCCAGTACTTC. The gene calls are TRBV9 and TRBJ2-5; 8 nucleotides match TRBD1. There are 14 residues in the CDR3. V gave up 4 bases and J gave up 2 bases; unmatched junction bases: 4. CDR1 is SGDLS and CDR2 is YYNGEE in the germline V gene.

The rearrangement links TRBV7-3 to TRBJ2-6; 9 bases match TRBD1. This CDR3 is 18 amino acids long. J was trimmed by 4 bases and V by 2 bases; bases with no gene match: 9. CDR1 is SGHTA and CDR2 is FQGTGA in the germline V gene. CDR3 amino acids: CASSLSPGQGTGANVLTF. The CDR3 region has the DNA TGTGCCAGCAGCTTATCCCCGGGACAGGGAACAGGGGCCAACGTCCTGACTTTC.

The J gene is TRBJ2-7, the V gene TRBV5-4, with D maybe TRBD2 (7 bases). The CDR3 has 14 amino acids. In germline, CDR1 is SGHNT, CDR2 YYREEE (reference sequence). The V end was cut by 4 bases, the J end by 6 bases, with 17 bases between. The CDR3 nucleotides read TGTGCCAGCAGCCCTGGGGGGGCAGGGAGCGAGCAGTACTTC. Amino acids: CASSPGGAGSEQYF. Supplemented by reference TRBV5-4 and TRBJ2-7, the full variable domain reads ETGVTQSPTHLIKTRGQQVTLRCSSQSGHNTVSWYQQALGQGPQFIFQYYREEENGRGNFPPRFSGLQFPNYSSELNVNALELDDSALYLCASSPGGAGSEQYFGPGTRLTVT.

This clone has a handful of counts. The chain carries TRBV7-9 and TRBJ2-7; 7 nucleotides agree with TRBD1. Trimming took 5 bases from V and 0 from J; bases not matched to a gene: 10. CDR3 size: 16 residues. CDR1 is SEHNR, CDR2 FQNEAQ, per germline (reference sequence). This CDR3 is CASSDLPGQISYEQYF. Here the CDR3 DNA reads TGTGCCAGCAGCGACCTCCCGGGACAGATCTCCTACGAGCAGTACTTC.